Below, 2 T cell receptor beta chains from the same sample are listed, as sequenced in a study of T cells in narcolepsy. Profiling relied on immunoSEQ multiplex PCR, and the TCRdb table lists in-frame clones only, not all of them. Seen here are tens of thousands of clones, 78% observed once, and the top ten hold 1.2%. Sequencing was carried out using CD45RA- memory CD4+ T cells from PBMCs. The receptors were sampled from a human donor with narcolepsy.

The gene calls are TRBV4-1 and TRBJ2-3, with D hard to call. V was trimmed by 0 bases and J by 2 bases, leaving 9 bases between them. Germline values: CDR1 MGHRA, CDR2 YSYEKL. CDR3 length: 15 residues. CDR3 region: CASSQDPGITDTQYF. The CDR3 DNA reads TGCGCCAGCAGCCAAGATCCCGGAATCACAGATACGCAGTATTTT.

The chain couples TRBV5-1 to TRBJ1-1; D uncertain. Germline CDR1 is SGHRS and CDR2 is YFSETQ. V shed 5 bases and J shed 1 base, with 9 bases lying between them. This CDR3 spans 13 amino acids. The CDR3 loop is CASSRTKNTEAFF. The CDR3 DNA reads TGCGCCAGCAGTAGAACTAAGAACACTGAAGCTTTCTTT. The entire variable domain, with the rest obtained from reference TRBV5-1 and TRBJ1-1, is as follows: KAGVTQTPRYLIKTRGQQVTLSCSPISGHRSVSWYQQTPGQGLQFLFEYFSETQRNKGNFPGRFSGRQFSNSRSEMNVSTLELGDSALYLCASSRTKNTEAFFGQGTRLTVV.